Following are 14 T cell receptor beta chains from one sample sequenced in a study of technical replicates of blood from a handful of donors. The data were produced by immunoSEQ multiplex PCR, yet TCRdb's version contains in-frame clones alone and is incomplete. The sample consists of about 93,000 clones, nearly 97% of them appearing once. The sequenced sample was T cells isolated from PBMCs. The receptors stem from a human donor in good health.

The V gene is TRBV5-4, the J gene TRBJ2-3; 8 bases fit TRBD2. CDR3 length: 14 amino acids. V trimming: 2 bases; J trimming: 7 bases; junction bases outside the gene matches: 6. Germline V CDR1 and CDR2: SGHNT, YYREEE (reference sequence). The CDR3 sequence: CASSFREGRNTQYF. The CDR3 nucleotides are TGTGCCAGCAGCTTCCGGGAGGGCCGGAATACGCAGTATTTT. The full variable domain, its missing parts supplied by reference TRBV5-4 and TRBJ2-3, is ETGVTQSPTHLIKTRGQQVTLRCSSQSGHNTVSWYQQALGQGPQFIFQYYREEENGRGNFPPRFSGLQFPNYSSELNVNALELDDSALYLCASSFREGRNTQYFGPGTRLTVL.

The gene calls are TRBV18 and TRBJ2-4; the match to TRBD1 covers 8 bases. V trimming: 4 bases; J trimming: 8 bases; junction bases outside the gene matches: 10. This CDR3 is 15 amino acids long. CDR1 and CDR2 from the germline V gene are KGHSH and LQKENI. For the CDR3, the DNA is TGTGCCAGCTCACGATCGACAGGGGTCGGGGACATTCAGTACTTC. This sequence encodes CASSRSTGVGDIQYF.

In DNA form, the CDR3 reads TGCAGCGTTGTAGGGGTGAATGGCTACACCTTC. It translates to CSVVGVNGYTF. This chain connects TRBV29-1 to TRBJ1-2; weak D call: TRBD1 (5 bases). The CDR3 is 11 residues long. V lost 4 bases to trimming and J lost 6 bases, with 9 bases between them. CDR1 and CDR2 from the germline V gene are SQVTM and ANQGSEA.

This rearrangement joins TRBV6-5 to TRBJ1-5; D uncertain. Germline lookup yields CDR1 MNHEY and CDR2 SVGAGI. V was shortened by 0 bases and J by 4 bases, with 10 bases between the two germline ends. The length of the CDR3 is 15 residues. Written as DNA, the CDR3 is TGTGCCAGCAGTTACTCGAGGTCGGGGAATCAGCCCCAGCATTTT. Encoded protein: CASSYSRSGNQPQHF.

The chain couples TRBV15 to TRBJ2-1, with 8 bases that match TRBD2. The V gene's germline CDR1 is LNHNV and CDR2 YYDKDF (reference sequence). This CDR3 region has 15 residues. V was pared by 4 bases and J by 3 bases, with 5 bases of the junction left unmatched. The chain's CDR3 is CATSTESGGYNEQFF. The CDR3 coding sequence is TGTGCCACCAGCACGGAAAGCGGGGGCTACAATGAGCAGTTCTTC.

V usage is TRBV6-5 and J usage is TRBJ2-7, with 12 bases matching TRBD2. Germline V gives CDR1 MNHEY, CDR2 SVGAGI. The CDR3 covers 15 residues. V shed 2 bases, J shed 3 bases, and the junction held 2 bases outside the gene matches. The CDR3 reads CASSYGLAGNYEQYF. CDR3 bases: TGTGCCAGCAGTTACGGACTAGCGGGAAACTACGAGCAGTACTTC.

This rearrangement joins TRBV5-3 to TRBJ2-6; TRBD1 matches at 10 bases. TRBV5-3 belongs to the ORF category, with a function that is uncertain. The CDR3 spans 20 residues. Trimming at V came to 4 bases and at J to 2 bases, leaving 15 bases not matched to a gene. The CDR3 protein is CARSPARTGGFSPGANVLTF. CDR3 coding DNA: TGTGCCAGAAGCCCAGCTAGGACAGGGGGATTTTCCCCTGGGGCCAACGTCCTGACTTTC.

The chain couples TRBV7-2 to TRBJ2-1, with TRBD1 as a possible D gene (6 bases). This CDR3 is built from 15 residues. Trimming pared 1 base from V and 3 bases from J, leaving 10 bases between. Germline V gene data show CDR1 as SGHTA and CDR2 as FQGNSA. CDR3 sequence (DNA): TGTGCCAGCAGCTTAGGCCAGGGGATCTACAATGAGCAGTTCTTC. This codes for CASSLGQGIYNEQFF.

This chain links TRBV2 with TRBJ2-5; D is possibly TRBD1 (5 bases). Germline lookup yields CDR1 SNHLY and CDR2 FYNNEI. The CDR3 length is 16 residues. V lost 6 bases, J lost 5 bases, and 22 bases lay in between. The CDR3 spells CASSWEGDIGMETQYF. Here the CDR3 DNA reads TGTGCCAGCAGCTGGGAAGGGGATATCGGCATGGAGACCCAGTACTTC.

The chain is built from TRBV29-1 and TRBJ1-4, with TRBD1 matching 9 bases. Germline V gene data show CDR1 as SQVTM and CDR2 as ANQGSEA. The CDR3 has 20 amino acids. The V segment lost 3 bases and the J segment 7 bases; nucleotides outside the gene matches: 24. CDR3: CSVDREEGGQGHRRSEKLFF. The DNA of the CDR3 is TGCAGCGTTGACAGAGAGGAAGGGGGACAGGGACATCGAAGAAGTGAAAAACTGTTTTTT.

J is TRBJ1-1 and V is TRBV4-1; TRBD1 agrees at 11 bases. Germline V lookup: CDR1 MGHRA, CDR2 YSYEKL. The V and J ends lost 4 bases and 5 bases, in that order; junction bases with no gene match: 9. The CDR3 covers 16 residues. CDR3 sequence (DNA): TGCGCCAGCAGCCCGGGCGGACAGGGGGCGCTTACTGAAGCTTTCTTT. Amino acid sequence: CASSPGGQGALTEAFF.

This chain links TRBV28 with TRBJ2-1; D uncertain. This CDR3 is built from 13 residues. With 5 bases removed from V and 6 bases from J, the gap between germline ends came to 11 bases. Germline V gene sequence: CDR1 MDHEN, CDR2 SYDVKM. CDR3: CASSLWPPNEQFF. The CDR3 DNA is TGTGCCAGCAGTCTTTGGCCCCCCAATGAGCAGTTCTTC. Supplemented by reference TRBV28 and TRBJ2-1, the full variable domain reads DVKVTQSSRYLVKRTGEKVFLECVQDMDHENMFWYRQDPGLGLRLIYFSYDVKMKEKGDIPEGYSVSREKKERFSLILESASTNQTSMYLCASSLWPPNEQFFGPGTRLTVL.

The chain carries TRBV7-9 and TRBJ1-5, with 10 positions matching TRBD1. CDR3 size: 15 residues. Trimming cost V 8 bases and J 3 bases; bases outside gene matches: 7. CDR1 and CDR2 from the germline V gene are SEHNR and FQNEAQ (reference sequence). CDR3 in DNA: TGTGCCAGCTCAGGGACAGGGGACAACAATCAGCCCCAGCATTTT. This codes for CASSGTGDNNQPQHF.

This chain connects TRBV10-1 to TRBJ2-7; 8 bases match TRBD1. CDR3 length equals 15 residues. Per germline, CDR1 WNHNN and CDR2 SYGVQD (reference sequence). V shed 4 bases, J shed 1 base, and the junction held 6 bases outside the gene matches. The CDR3 region is CASSGDRWTSYEQYF. CDR3 nucleotides: TGCGCCAGCAGTGGGGACAGGTGGACTTCCTACGAGCAGTACTTC.